This T cell receptor (beta chain) was documented in a study of blood T cells in healthy people across ages. It was with a sample-barcoded 5' primer and a J-beta primer mix that a second PCR of roughly 7 to 11 cycles was run. MiXCR was run by TCRdb on the 5' RACE reads, yielding one entry per CDR3 protein. This repertoire shows fewer than 900,000 distinct CDR3 sequences, about 36% found once; its top ten account for 10% to 15%. Each donor supplied about 9.6 milliliters of peripheral blood. Every sample had a minimum of 6.5 million PBMCs isolated. Samples each yielded at least 5.5 micrograms of total RNA. As for this clonotype: Antigen: not known.

This CDR3 has 16 amino acids. Germline V CDR1 and CDR2: SGHRS, YFSETQ. The ends were cut back, 0 bases at V and 0 bases at J, with 12 bases in the middle. Study-wide results and caveats: The authors considered diversity estimates from one million T cells to be underestimates.

Sample: blood. The genes are TRBV5-1 and TRBJ1-1, with TRBD1 as a possible D gene (5 bases). This clonotype was sampled from a man aged 18 to 29 in good health. CDR3 nucleotides: TGCGCCAGCAGCTTGGCCTTGGGGACGGTGAACACTGAAGCTTTCTTT. It yields the protein CASSLALGTVNTEAFF.